This paragraph covers one TCR beta chain sequence. These data belong to a study of blood T cell repertoires in COVID-19. For recovered donors of Cohort 3, there were two negative PCRs, clearance, or symptom resolution. Trimming took off 6 bases at V and 1 base at J, with 12 bases between the two ends. Germline V gene data show CDR1 as PRHDT and CDR2 as FYEKMQ (reference sequence). The CDR3 is 14 amino acids. This table comes from immunoSEQ multiplex PCR, and its TCRdb copy is limited to in-frame clones, with some not included. Among approximately 200,000 clones listed, about four fifths were seen once.

The sequencing input was PBMCs or T cells enriched from blood (not recorded which). This rearrangement joins TRBV13 to TRBJ1-1; D unresolved. The receptor comes from a man between 40 and 49 years old who had recovered from COVID-19. In DNA, the CDR3 is TGTGCCAGCAGTCCTCAACCTACGAACACTGAAGCTTTCTTT. Its translation: CASSPQPTNTEAFF.